The rows below give T cell receptor beta chains drawn from one sample of a study of Ad26.COV2.S vaccination and SARS-CoV-2 variants. Using immunoSEQ multiplex PCR, the repertoire was profiled, and TCRdb retains in-frame clones only, with some absent. The sample yields fewer than 900,000 clones, roughly 90% seen once. The sample in question was peripheral blood, obtained in a trial of Ad26.COV2.S vaccine versus placebo. The receptors here all came from a person aged 18 to 59 who received the Ad26.COV2.S COVID-19 vaccine or a placebo. Both conserved end residues are part of each CDR3.

>TRBV19|TRBJ2-2
CASSIMAGFSIGELFF
>TRBV7-9|TRBJ2-1
CASVPARPYNEQFF
>TRBV30|TRBJ2-7
CAWSVGRQSNYEQYF
>TRBV7-2|TRBJ2-1
CASSPRPSGSFYNEQFF
>TRBV5-6|TRBJ1-5
CASSLQMTGGRGPQHF
>TRBV6-5|TRBJ1-1
CARGTNNQHTEAFF
>TRBV19|TRBJ2-7
CASSIMGGHEQYF
>TRBV29-1|TRBJ1-2
CSVGQGITNYGYTF
>TRBV27|TRBJ2-3
CASSLFGADTQYF
>TRBV4-2|TRBJ2-2
CASSQGLAGLNTGELFF
>TRBV11-2|TRBJ1-4
CASSLDRGPNEKLFF
>TRBV5-6|TRBJ2-1
CASRSVAEYNEQFF
>TRBV4-2|TRBJ2-5
CASSQAGETQYF
>TRBV2|TRBJ2-3
CASGTGSDTQYF
>TRBV19|TRBJ2-6
CASRSLSGANVLTF